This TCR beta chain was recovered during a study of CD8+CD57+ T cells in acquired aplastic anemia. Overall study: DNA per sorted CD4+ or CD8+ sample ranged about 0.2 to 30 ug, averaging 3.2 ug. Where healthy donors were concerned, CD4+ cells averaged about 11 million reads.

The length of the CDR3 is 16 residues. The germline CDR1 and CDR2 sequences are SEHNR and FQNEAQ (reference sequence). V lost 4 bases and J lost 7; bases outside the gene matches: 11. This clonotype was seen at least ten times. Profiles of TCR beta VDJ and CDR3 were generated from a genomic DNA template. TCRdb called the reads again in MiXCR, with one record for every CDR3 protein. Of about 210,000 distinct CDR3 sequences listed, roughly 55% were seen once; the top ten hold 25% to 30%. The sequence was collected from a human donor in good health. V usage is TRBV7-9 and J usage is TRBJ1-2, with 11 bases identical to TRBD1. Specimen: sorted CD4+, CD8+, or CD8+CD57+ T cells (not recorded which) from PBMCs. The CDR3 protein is CASSSIGQGAAFGYTF. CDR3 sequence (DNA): TGTGCCAGCAGCTCAATCGGACAGGGGGCGGCGTTTGGCTACACCTTC.